The clone carrying this T cell receptor (beta chain) was counted many times. Its antigen is currently unknown. The TCRbeta library was prepared with unique molecular identifiers. TCRdb reprocessed the PCR reads with MiXCR, giving one entry per CDR3 protein. Counted here are some 300,000 distinct CDR3 sequences, 6.5% to 9% occurring once; the ten biggest clones make up about 9.1%. This sample stems from a study of T-cell reconstitution after alpha-beta-depleted transplantation in children. Study-level findings and limits: T-cell counts and diversity were attributed mostly to newly produced T cells one year after transplant. Surviving recipient cells, namely T cells and thymic progenitors, were the source of high day-60 TCRbeta diversity in some patients. By about two months after transplant, alpha-beta T cells reportedly arose from several hundred graft clones that had expanded.

The sample was peripheral blood, taken 360 days after TCRalphabeta/CD19-depleted stem cell transplant. This TCR derives from a female patient between 2 and 10 years old who had a stem cell transplant for Fanconi anemia, so the T cells may come from the graft donor.

The CDR3 region has the DNA TGTGCCAGCAGCTTGGTGTGGGACACAGATACGCAGTATTTT. Amino acid sequence: CASSLVWDTDTQYF. The chain joins TRBV5-5 to TRBJ2-3; D is uncertain. The CDR3 has 14 residues. The germline CDR1 and CDR2 sequences are SGHKS and YYEKEE (reference sequence). Trimming removed 0 bases from V and 2 bases from J, with 7 bases in between. The full variable domain, in which reference TRBV5-5 and TRBJ2-3 provide the parts outside the CDR3, is DAGVTQSPTHLIKTRGQQVTLRCSPISGHKSVSWYQQVLGQGPQFIFQYYEKEERGRGNFPDRFSARQFPNYSSELNVNALLLGDSALYLCASSLVWDTDTQYFGPGTRLTVL.